This TCR beta chain was identified in a study of cytomegalovirus exposure and HLA in healthy donors. Study context: In a later analysis, the 130 or so validation repertoires were reported to have used the same platform as the approximately 700 first-cohort repertoires.

As for this clone: Its antigen remains unknown.

Only in-frame clones appear in the TCRdb table, and some are missing; sequencing was by immunoSEQ multiplex PCR. The table lists over 200,000 clones, 80% to 90% of them singletons. The CDR3 sequence is 16 residues long. The germline V gene has CDR1 SGHAT and CDR2 FQDESV (reference sequence). J was trimmed by 6 bases and V by 2 bases; bases with no gene match: 7. Study-level results: A later analysis found first-cohort TCR clusters tended to co-occur in the approximately 110 validation repertoires. Specific recognition of CMV antigens was confirmed in vitro for a few chains (all CMV-associated). The study flagged 150 to 200 TCR beta chains as cytomegalovirus-associated.

The sequenced material came from PBMCs. This sequence originates from a woman aged 18 to 35 in good health and CMV-seropositive. The V call is TRBV11-1, the J call TRBJ2-7; 13 bases line up with TRBD2. The CDR3 bases are TGTGCCAGCAGCTTAACTTCCGGACTAGCGGGAGTCGAGCAGTACTTC. As protein: CASSLTSGLAGVEQYF. Using reference TRBV11-1 and TRBJ2-7 for the parts outside the CDR3, the full variable domain is EAEVAQSPRYKITEKSQAVAFWCDPISGHATLYWYRQILGQGPELLVQFQDESVVDDSQLPKDRFSAERLKGVDSTLKIQPAELGDSAMYLCASSLTSGLAGVEQYFGPGTRLTVT.